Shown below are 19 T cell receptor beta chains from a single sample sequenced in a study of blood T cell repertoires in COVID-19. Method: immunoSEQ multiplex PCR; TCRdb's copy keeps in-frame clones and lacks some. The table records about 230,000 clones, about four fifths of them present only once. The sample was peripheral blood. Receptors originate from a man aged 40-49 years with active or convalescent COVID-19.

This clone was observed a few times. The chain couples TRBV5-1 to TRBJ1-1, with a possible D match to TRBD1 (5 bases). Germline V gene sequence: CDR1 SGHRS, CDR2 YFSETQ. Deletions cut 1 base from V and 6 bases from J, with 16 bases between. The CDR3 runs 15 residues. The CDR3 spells CASSLPTQGSAEAFF. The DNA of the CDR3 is TGCGCCAGCAGCTTGCCAACCCAGGGATCGGCTGAAGCTTTCTTT.

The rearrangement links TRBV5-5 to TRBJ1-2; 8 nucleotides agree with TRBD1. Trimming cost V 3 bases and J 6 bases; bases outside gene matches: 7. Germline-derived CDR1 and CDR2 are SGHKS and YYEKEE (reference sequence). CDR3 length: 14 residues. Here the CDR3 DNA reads TGTGCCAGCAGCTCCACAGGGGGTGGCGATGGCTACACCTTC. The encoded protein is CASSSTGGGDGYTF.

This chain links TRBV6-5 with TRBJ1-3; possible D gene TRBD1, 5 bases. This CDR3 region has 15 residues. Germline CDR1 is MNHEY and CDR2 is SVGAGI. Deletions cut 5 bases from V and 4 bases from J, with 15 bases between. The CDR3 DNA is TGTGCCAGCAGTCCGTTTCAGGGCACAGGAAACACCATATATTTT. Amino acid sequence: CASSPFQGTGNTIYF.

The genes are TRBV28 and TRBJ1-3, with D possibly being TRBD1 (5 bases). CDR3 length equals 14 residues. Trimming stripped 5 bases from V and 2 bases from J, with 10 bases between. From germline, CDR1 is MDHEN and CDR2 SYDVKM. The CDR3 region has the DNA TGTGCCAGCAGTAAGACAGTTGCTGGAAACACCATATATTTT. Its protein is CASSKTVAGNTIYF.

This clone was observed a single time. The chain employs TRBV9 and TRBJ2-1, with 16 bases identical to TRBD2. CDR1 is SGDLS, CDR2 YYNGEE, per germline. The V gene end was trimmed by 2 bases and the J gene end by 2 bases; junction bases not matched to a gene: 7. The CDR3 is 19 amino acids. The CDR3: CASSVGLAGGPGPYNEQFF. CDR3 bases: TGTGCCAGCAGCGTGGGACTAGCGGGAGGGCCCGGTCCCTACAATGAGCAGTTCTTC.

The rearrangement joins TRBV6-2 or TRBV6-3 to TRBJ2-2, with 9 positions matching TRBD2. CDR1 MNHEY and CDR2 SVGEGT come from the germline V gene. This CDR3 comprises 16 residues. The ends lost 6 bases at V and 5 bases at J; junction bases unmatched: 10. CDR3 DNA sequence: TGTGCCAGCAGCACCTGGCGGGGGGGCAAGACCGGGGAGCTGTTTTTT. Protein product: CASSTWRGGKTGELFF.

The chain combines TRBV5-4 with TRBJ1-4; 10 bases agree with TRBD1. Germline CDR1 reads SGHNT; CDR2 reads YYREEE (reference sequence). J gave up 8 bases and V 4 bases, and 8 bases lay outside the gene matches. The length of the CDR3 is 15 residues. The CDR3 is CASSVDRGQEEKLFF. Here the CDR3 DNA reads TGTGCCAGCAGCGTCGACAGGGGGCAAGAGGAAAAACTGTTTTTT. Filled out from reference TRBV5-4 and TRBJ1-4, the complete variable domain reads ETGVTQSPTHLIKTRGQQVTLRCSSQSGHNTVSWYQQALGQGPQFIFQYYREEENGRGNFPPRFSGLQFPNYSSELNVNALELDDSALYLCASSVDRGQEEKLFFGSGTQLSVL.

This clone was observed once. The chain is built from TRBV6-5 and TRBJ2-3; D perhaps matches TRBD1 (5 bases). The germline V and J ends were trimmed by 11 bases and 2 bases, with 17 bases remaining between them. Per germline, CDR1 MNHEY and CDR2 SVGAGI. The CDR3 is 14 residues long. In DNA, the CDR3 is TGTGCCGGGGCCCGAGGACCCAACACAGATACGCAGTATTTT. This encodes CAGARGPNTDTQYF.

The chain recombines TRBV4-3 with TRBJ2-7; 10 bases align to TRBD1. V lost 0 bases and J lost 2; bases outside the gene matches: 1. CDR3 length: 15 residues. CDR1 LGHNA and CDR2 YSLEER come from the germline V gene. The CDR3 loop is CASSQEGTGAYEQYF. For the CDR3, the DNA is TGCGCCAGCAGCCAAGAAGGGACAGGGGCCTACGAGCAGTACTTC.

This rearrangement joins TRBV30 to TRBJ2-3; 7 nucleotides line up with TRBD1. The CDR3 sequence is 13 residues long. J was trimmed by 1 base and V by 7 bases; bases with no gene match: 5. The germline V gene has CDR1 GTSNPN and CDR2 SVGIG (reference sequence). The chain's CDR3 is CASTDRGTDTQYF. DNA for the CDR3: TGTGCCTCTACAGACAGGGGCACAGATACGCAGTATTTT.

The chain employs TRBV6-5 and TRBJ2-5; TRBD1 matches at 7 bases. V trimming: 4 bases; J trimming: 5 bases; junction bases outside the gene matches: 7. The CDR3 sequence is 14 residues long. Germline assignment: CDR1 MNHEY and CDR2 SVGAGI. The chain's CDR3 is CASSWTDRVETQYF. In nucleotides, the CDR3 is TGTGCCAGCAGTTGGACCGACAGGGTTGAGACCCAGTACTTC.

Here the CDR3 DNA reads TGTGCCAGTTCCCCAGACGAAGACGGACTTAGCAATCAGCCCCAGCATTTT. Translation gives CASSPDEDGLSNQPQHF. The chain uses TRBV19 and TRBJ1-5; no clear D. Germline V gene sequence: CDR1 LNHDA, CDR2 SQIVND (reference sequence). There are 17 residues in the CDR3. The V and J ends lost 8 bases and 0 bases respectively, with 20 bases between them. The full variable domain, with the rest looked up from reference TRBV19 and TRBJ1-5, is DGGITQSPKYLFRKEGQNVTLSCEQNLNHDAMYWYRQDPGQGLRLIYYSQIVNDFQKGDIAEGYSVSREKKESFPLTVTSAQKNPTAFYLCASSPDEDGLSNQPQHFGDGTRLSIL.

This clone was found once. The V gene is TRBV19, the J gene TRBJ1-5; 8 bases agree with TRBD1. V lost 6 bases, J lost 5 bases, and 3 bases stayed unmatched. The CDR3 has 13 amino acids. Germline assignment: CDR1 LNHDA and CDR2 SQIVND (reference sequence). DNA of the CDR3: TGTGCCAGTAGGGACAGGGTGGATCAGCCCCAGCATTTT. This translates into CASRDRVDQPQHF.

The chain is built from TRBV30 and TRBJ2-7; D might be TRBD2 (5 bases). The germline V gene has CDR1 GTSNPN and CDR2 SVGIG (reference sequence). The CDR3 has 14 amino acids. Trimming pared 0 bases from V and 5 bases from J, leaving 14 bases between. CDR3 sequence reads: CAWSVGGSRHEQYF. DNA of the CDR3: TGTGCCTGGAGTGTCGGTGGGAGCCGCCACGAGCAGTACTTC. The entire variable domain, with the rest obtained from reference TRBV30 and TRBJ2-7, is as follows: SQTIHQWPATLVQPVGSPLSLECTVEGTSNPNLYWYRQAAGRGLQLLFYSVGIGQISSEVPQNLSASRPQDRQFILSSKKLLLSDSGFYLCAWSVGGSRHEQYFGPGTRLTVT.

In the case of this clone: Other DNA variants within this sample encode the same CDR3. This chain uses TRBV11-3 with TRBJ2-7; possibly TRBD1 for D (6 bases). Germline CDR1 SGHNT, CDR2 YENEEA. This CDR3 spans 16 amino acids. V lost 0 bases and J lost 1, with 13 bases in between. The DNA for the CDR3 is TGTGCCAGCAGCTTAGATTTGGGGGCAGCGTCCTACGAGCAGTACTTC. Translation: CASSLDLGAASYEQYF.

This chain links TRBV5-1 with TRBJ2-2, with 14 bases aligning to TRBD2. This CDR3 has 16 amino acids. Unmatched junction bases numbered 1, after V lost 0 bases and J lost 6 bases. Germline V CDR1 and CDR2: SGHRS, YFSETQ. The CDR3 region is CASSLEGLAGAGELFF. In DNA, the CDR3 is TGCGCCAGCAGCTTGGAGGGACTAGCGGGAGCCGGGGAGCTGTTTTTT.

The CDR3 spells CSGGQGTTTGELFF. CDR3 in DNA: TGCAGCGGAGGACAGGGGACGACCACCGGGGAGCTGTTTTTT. The rearrangement uses TRBV29-1 and TRBJ2-2, with 9 bases fitting TRBD1. Germline V gene lookup returns CDR1 SQVTM and CDR2 ANQGSEA. The CDR3 loop spans 14 amino acids. The trim removed 7 bases at V and 4 bases at J, leaving 7 bases unmatched.

CDR3: CASSLLSGQGDRREKLFF. The CDR3 DNA reads as TGTGCCAGCAGTTTATTGTCTGGACAGGGGGATCGTAGGGAAAAACTGTTTTTT. The chain carries TRBV27 and TRBJ1-4, with 10 positions matching TRBD1. The junction had 13 bases not matched to a gene; V was cut back by 1 base and J by 8 bases. Germline V lookup: CDR1 MNHEY, CDR2 SMNVEV (reference sequence). There are 18 residues in the CDR3.

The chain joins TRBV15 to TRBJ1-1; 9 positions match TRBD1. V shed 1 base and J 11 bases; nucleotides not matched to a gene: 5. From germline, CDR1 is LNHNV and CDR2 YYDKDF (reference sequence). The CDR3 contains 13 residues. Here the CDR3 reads CATSRAWTGEAFF. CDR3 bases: TGTGCCACCAGCAGAGCCTGGACAGGGGAGGCTTTCTTT.